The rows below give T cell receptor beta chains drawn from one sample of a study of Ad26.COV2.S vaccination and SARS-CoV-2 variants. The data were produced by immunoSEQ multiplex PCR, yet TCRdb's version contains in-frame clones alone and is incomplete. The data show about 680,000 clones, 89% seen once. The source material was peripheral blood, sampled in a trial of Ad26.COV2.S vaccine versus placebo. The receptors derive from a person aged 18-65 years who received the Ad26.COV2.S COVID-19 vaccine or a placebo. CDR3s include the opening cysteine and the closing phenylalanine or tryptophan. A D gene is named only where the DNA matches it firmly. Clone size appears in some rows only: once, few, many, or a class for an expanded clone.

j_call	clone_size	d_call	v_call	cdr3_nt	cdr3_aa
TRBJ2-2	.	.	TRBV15	TGTGCCACCAGCAGAGACTACACCGGGGAGCTGTTTTTT	CATSRDYTGELFF
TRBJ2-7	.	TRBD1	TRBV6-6	TGTGCCAGCACCCAGGACAGGGACCAGCAGTACTTC	CASTQDRDQQYF
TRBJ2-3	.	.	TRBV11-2	TGTGCCAGCAGCTCTTGGACGGAAAGCACAGATACGCAGTATTTT	CASSSWTESTDTQYF
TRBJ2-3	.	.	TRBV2	TGTGCCAGCAGTGAAAACAGGGAGGCAGATACGCAGTATTTT	CASSENREADTQYF
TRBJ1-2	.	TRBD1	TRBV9	TGTGCCAGCAGCGCACAGGGGGGGTTTTGGGGCTACACCTTC	CASSAQGGFWGYTF
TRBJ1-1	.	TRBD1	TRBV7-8	TGTGCCAGCAGCTTAGACGGGACAGGATCGGGAGCTTTCTTT	CASSLDGTGSGAFF
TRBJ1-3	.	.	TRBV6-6	TGTGCCAGCAGGGCCTCTGGAAACACCATATATTTT	CASRASGNTIYF
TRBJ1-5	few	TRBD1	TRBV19	TGTGCCAGTAGTCCACAGGACAGGGGGAGCAATCAGCCCCAGCATTTT	CASSPQDRGSNQPQHF
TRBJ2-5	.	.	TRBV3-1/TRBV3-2	TGTGCCAGCAGTCGAGAGACCCAGTACTTC	CASSRETQYF
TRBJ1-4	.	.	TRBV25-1	TGTGCCAGCATGCCCAGCCCGGGAGATCCCGACCAAGGAAAACTGTTTTTT	CASMPSPGDPDQGKLFF
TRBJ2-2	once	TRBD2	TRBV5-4	TGTGCCAGCAGCTTGGGCCTAGCGGCCGGGGAGCTGTTTTTT	CASSLGLAAGELFF
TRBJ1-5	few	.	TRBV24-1	TGTGCCACCAGTGACGTAGGCGCAAGGGCGCCCCAGCATTTT	CATSDVGARAPQHF
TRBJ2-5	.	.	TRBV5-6	TGTGCCAGCAGCTTGGGTTCGGAGACCCAGTACTTC	CASSLGSETQYF
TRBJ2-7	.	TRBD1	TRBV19	TGTGCCAGTAGTATAGCGAGACAGGGGTTCTCCTACGAGCAGTACTTC	CASSIARQGFSYEQYF
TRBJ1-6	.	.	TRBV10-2	TGCGCCAGCAGTGTGAGAGGGGACGATTCACCCCTCCACTTT	CASSVRGDDSPLHF
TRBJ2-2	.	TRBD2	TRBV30	TGTGCCTGGAGTGTACGGGGACTAGAGACCGGGGAGCTGTTTTTT	CAWSVRGLETGELFF
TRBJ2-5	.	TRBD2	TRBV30	TGTGCCTGGAGGCGGCGGGGGGGCACTCAAGAGACCCAGTACTTC	CAWRRRGGTQETQYF
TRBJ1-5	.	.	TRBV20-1	TGCAGTGCTAGTAGGGATAACAATCAGCCCCAGCATTTT	CSASRDNNQPQHF
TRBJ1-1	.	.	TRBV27	TGTGCCAGCTGGTTATCATCCCTCGGGGGCACTGAAGCTTTCTTT	CASWLSSLGGTEAFF
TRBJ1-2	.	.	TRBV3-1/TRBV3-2	TGTGCCAGCAGCCAAAGTCCCGAAAAGTCCTATGGCTACACCTTC	CASSQSPEKSYGYTF
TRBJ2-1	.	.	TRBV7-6	TGTGCCAGCAGCCTTAGTGCGGGACCTTCTCGGCAGTTCTTC	CASSLSAGPSRQFF
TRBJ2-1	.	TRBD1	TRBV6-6	TGTGCCAGCAGCCGGACAGGGTCCAATGAGCAGTTCTTC	CASSRTGSNEQFF
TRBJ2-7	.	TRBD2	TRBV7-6	TGTGCCAGCAGCACGAGCGGGAGAAGCTACGAGCAGTACTTC	CASSTSGRSYEQYF
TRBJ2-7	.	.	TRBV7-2	TGTGCCAGCAGCTTAAGCAGGGCAGTGCAGTACTTC	CASSLSRAVQYF
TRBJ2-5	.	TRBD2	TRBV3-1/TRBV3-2	TGTGCCAGCAGCCAAGGACTAGCGGGGCAAGAGACCCAGTACTTC	CASSQGLAGQETQYF
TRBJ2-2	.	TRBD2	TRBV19	TGTGCCAGTAGTCGGCGACTAGCGGGAGGCACCGGGGAGCTGTTTTTT	CASSRRLAGGTGELFF
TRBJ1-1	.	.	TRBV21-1	TGTGCCAGCAGCCTGAGGGCCCGACCTTACACTGAAGCTTTCTTT	CASSLRARPYTEAFF
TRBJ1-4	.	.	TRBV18	TGTGCCAGCTCACAGGGGAAAGATGAAAAACTGTTTTTT	CASSQGKDEKLFF
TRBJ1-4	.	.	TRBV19	TGTGCCAGTAGTTTCAGTCCGCTTATAGCAACTAATGAAAAACTGTTTTTT	CASSFSPLIATNEKLFF
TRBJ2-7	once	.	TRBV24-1	TGTGCCACCAGTGCATCATACAGCTCCTACGAGCAGTACTTC	CATSASYSSYEQYF
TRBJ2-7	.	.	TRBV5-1	TGCGCCAGCAGCTCAACCGGGACGGCCTACGAGCAGTACTTC	CASSSTGTAYEQYF
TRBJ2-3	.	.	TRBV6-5	TGTGCCAGCAGTTACTCGATAGGGCAGGGTGGAAATACGCAGTATTTT	CASSYSIGQGGNTQYF
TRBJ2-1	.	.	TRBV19	TGTGCCAGTAGTATAAGGGGGGGGGCCGGTGAGCAGTTCTTC	CASSIRGGAGEQFF
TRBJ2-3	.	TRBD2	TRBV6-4	TGTGCCAGCAGCATTAGAGCGGGGGGGAGCACAGATACGCAGTATTTT	CASSIRAGGSTDTQYF
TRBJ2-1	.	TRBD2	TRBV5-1	TGCGCCAGCAGCTTATGGACTAGCGGTCCCAATGAGCAGTTCTTC	CASSLWTSGPNEQFF
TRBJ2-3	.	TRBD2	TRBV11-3	TGTGCCAGCAGCTTGGGGAGCGGGAGAGGGTCCGATACGCAGTATTTT	CASSLGSGRGSDTQYF
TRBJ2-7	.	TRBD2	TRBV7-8	TGTGCCTGTAGCGGGAACTTCTACGAGCAGTACTTC	CACSGNFYEQYF
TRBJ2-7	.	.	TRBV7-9	TGTGCCAGCAGCGGCGGGTCCCGCTCCTACGAGCAGTACTTC	CASSGGSRSYEQYF
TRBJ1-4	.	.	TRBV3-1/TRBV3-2	TGTGCCAGCAGCCTAGGGGACGTTAATGAAAAACTGTTTTTT	CASSLGDVNEKLFF
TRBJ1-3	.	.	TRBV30	TGTGCCCGCCCAGGTGTTCGGGGAAACACCATATATTTT	CARPGVRGNTIYF
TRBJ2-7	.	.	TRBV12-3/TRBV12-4	TGTGCCAGCAGTTTACGGGGTAGCGAGCAGTACTTC	CASSLRGSEQYF
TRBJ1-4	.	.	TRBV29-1	TGCAGCGCCCGAGGATTGGGGTGGGAAAAACTGTTTTTT	CSARGLGWEKLFF
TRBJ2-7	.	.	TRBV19	TGTGCCAGTAGTATGAGTGGGGACGGGCAGTACTTC	CASSMSGDGQYF
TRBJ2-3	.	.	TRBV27	TGTGCCAGCAGTTTTGGGGCAGACACAGATACGCAGTATTTT	CASSFGADTDTQYF
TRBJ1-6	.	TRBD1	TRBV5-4	TGTGCCAGCAGCCTACCTATGGGACAGGGGCCCAATTCACCCCTCCACTTT	CASSLPMGQGPNSPLHF
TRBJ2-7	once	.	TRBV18	TGTGCCAGCTCACCAAACAGGGTGGATGGCGAGCAGTACTTC	CASSPNRVDGEQYF
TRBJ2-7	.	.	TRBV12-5	TGTGCTAGTGGTTTGGACACTTACTACGAGCAGTACTTC	CASGLDTYYEQYF
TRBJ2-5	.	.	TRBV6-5	TGTGCCAGCAGCCTCGGAGTAGCCCAAGAGACCCAGTACTTC	CASSLGVAQETQYF
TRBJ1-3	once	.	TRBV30	TGTGCCTGGAGACAGGCCGCCTCTGGAAACACCATATATTTT	CAWRQAASGNTIYF
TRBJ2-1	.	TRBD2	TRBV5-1	TGCGCCAGCAGCGCAGGGACTAGCGATTTGATGAATGAGCAGTTCTTC	CASSAGTSDLMNEQFF
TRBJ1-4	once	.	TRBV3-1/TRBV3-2	TGTGCCAGCAGCCAGGTAGGGCAGGAGGAAAAACTGTTTTTT	CASSQVGQEEKLFF
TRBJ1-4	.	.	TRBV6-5	TGTGCCAGCACGCCGTTGAATGAAAAACTGTTTTTT	CASTPLNEKLFF
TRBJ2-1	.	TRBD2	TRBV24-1	TGTGCCACCAGTGATCCGGGACTAGCGGGAGGGGTCAATGAGCAGTTCTTC	CATSDPGLAGGVNEQFF
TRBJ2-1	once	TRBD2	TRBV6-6	TGTGCCAGCAGAGACCTAGCGGGAGGTAACAATGAGCAGTTCTTC	CASRDLAGGNNEQFF
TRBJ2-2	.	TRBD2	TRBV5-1	TGCGCCAGCAGCTTGGCCCAGAGCGGGAGAGTGAACACCGGGGAGCTGTTTTTT	CASSLAQSGRVNTGELFF